This T cell receptor (beta chain) was obtained from a study of coeliac disease. Study-wide context: Disease groups: newly diagnosed active, refractory type I, gluten-free-diet controlled.

A remark on this clone: Its antigen is not known.

The table came from immunoSEQ multiplex PCR; TCRdb's copy has only in-frame clones and leaves some out. Here the sample spans some 3,200 clones, roughly 64% being singletons. General study findings and limits: Control samples showed higher TRB and TRG clonality than intraepithelial and lamina propria samples in active celiac disease. The authors considered this approach unsuitable for unbiased detection of gliadin-specific T cells.

The J segment lost 0 bases and the V segment lost 5 bases, leaving 4 bases of the junction unmatched. CDR3 length: 14 amino acids. In germline, CDR1 is SGHTA, CDR2 FQGNSA. One frozen roughly 500,000-cell aliquot per fraction was sequenced. The sequenced sample consisted of intraepithelial lymphocytes from the gut. The receptor's source is a woman aged 40 to 50. The chain joins TRBV7-2 to TRBJ2-7; 7 bases map to TRBD1. CDR3 sequence reads: CASSLGDSSYEQYF. The CDR3 DNA reads TGTGCCAGCAGCCTCGGGGACAGCTCCTACGAGCAGTACTTC.